Listed below are T cell receptor beta chains from one sample, sequenced in a study of blood T cell repertoires in COVID-19. The repertoire was sequenced with immunoSEQ multiplex PCR; TCRdb's copy has only in-frame clones and lacks some. In the table there are 90,000 to 110,000 clones, around 80% of which are singletons. The sequenced sample was peripheral blood. The receptors stem from an elderly woman with acute or convalescent COVID-19. Each CDR3 is given with its conserved first and last residue. D genes are given only for firm matches. The size entry is marked missing in some rows and otherwise reads once, few, many or a size class.

d_call clone_size j_call cdr3_length v_call cdr3_aa cdr3_nt
. . TRBJ1-2 13 TRBV10-3 CAISMGPGAGYTF TGTGCCATCAGCATGGGGCCAGGGGCCGGCTACACCTTC
. . TRBJ1-4 15 TRBV6-5 CASSYSSPFNEKLFF TGTGCCAGCAGTTACTCGTCTCCCTTTAATGAAAAACTGTTTTTT
TRBD1 . TRBJ1-1 16 TRBV27 CASSLSRDRGNTEAFF TGTGCCAGCAGTTTATCGCGCGACAGGGGGAACACTGAAGCTTTCTTT
. . TRBJ1-2 14 TRBV4-1 CASSQDKGRYGYTF TGCGCCAGCAGCCAAGATAAGGGGCGCTATGGCTACACCTTC
TRBD1 . TRBJ2-6 15 TRBV19 CASTLDRAGANVLTF TGTGCCAGTACCCTAGACAGGGCGGGGGCCAACGTCCTGACTTTC
. once TRBJ1-1 14 TRBV5-5 CASSFREENTEAFF TGTGCCAGCAGCTTTCGTGAGGAGAACACTGAAGCTTTCTTT
. . TRBJ2-1 12 TRBV27 CASGLMGDEQFF TGTGCCAGCGGACTGATGGGCGATGAGCAGTTCTTC
TRBD2 . TRBJ2-7 16 TRBV5-1 CASSLGGTSGSYEQYF TGCGCCAGCAGCTTGGGGGGAACTAGCGGCTCCTACGAGCAGTACTTC
TRBD1 . TRBJ2-2 14 TRBV18 CASSQSTGAGELFF TGTGCCAGCTCACAGTCGACAGGGGCTGGGGAGCTGTTTTTT
. . TRBJ1-6 16 TRBV7-2 CASSLGAGVNNSPLHF TGTGCCAGCAGCTTAGGGGCAGGGGTGAATAATTCACCCCTCCACTTT
TRBD1 . TRBJ1-3 15 TRBV10-3 CAISRDRGSGNTIYF TGTGCCATCAGCCGGGACAGGGGGTCTGGAAACACCATATATTTT
TRBD2 few TRBJ2-3 15 TRBV20-1 CSASRLAGDADTQYF TGCAGTGCTAGTCGACTAGCGGGAGATGCAGATACGCAGTATTTT
. once TRBJ2-3 15 TRBV6-6 CASSPQLDGTDTQYF TGTGCCAGCAGTCCCCAACTAGACGGCACAGATACGCAGTATTTT
. . TRBJ1-1 13 TRBV28 CAILDSQGTEAFF TGTGCCATCCTCGACAGTCAGGGCACTGAAGCTTTCTTT
. . TRBJ1-1 15 TRBV7-9 CASSLSKGGNTEAFF TGTGCCAGCAGCTTAAGCAAAGGAGGGAACACTGAAGCTTTCTTT
. . TRBJ2-6 15 TRBV5-5 CASSPPGYGANVLTF TGTGCCAGCAGCCCTCCAGGGTATGGGGCCAACGTCCTGACTTTC
TRBD1 . TRBJ2-7 13 TRBV28 CASSGQGRYEQYF TGTGCCAGCAGCGGACAGGGACGTTACGAGCAGTACTTC
TRBD1 . TRBJ2-3 14 TRBV10-1 CATSRDRGTDTQYF TGCGCCACAAGCCGGGACAGAGGCACAGATACGCAGTATTTT
. once TRBJ1-4 17 TRBV24-1 CATSGRQGDATNEKLFF TGTGCCACCAGCGGAAGACAAGGTGATGCAACTAATGAAAAACTGTTTTTT
. . TRBJ2-5 14 TRBV2 CASSEQGQQETQYF TGTGCCAGCAGTGAGCAGGGACAACAAGAGACCCAGTACTTC
TRBD2 . TRBJ2-1 15 TRBV5-1 CASSPASGRANEQFF TGCGCCAGCAGCCCGGCTAGCGGGCGCGCGAATGAGCAGTTCTTC
TRBD1 . TRBJ2-1 13 TRBV5-1 CASSWTGSNEQFF TGCGCCAGCAGTTGGACAGGGTCCAATGAGCAGTTCTTC
. . TRBJ2-1 13 TRBV11-3 CASSLVTGNEQFF TGTGCCAGCAGCTTAGTTACGGGCAATGAGCAGTTCTTC
. . TRBJ2-1 13 TRBV4-1 CASSQDPRAEQFF TGCGCCAGCAGCCAAGATCCGAGAGCTGAGCAGTTCTTC
TRBD1 . TRBJ1-5 17 TRBV3-1/TRBV3-2 CASSHPGQGALTQPQHF TGTGCCAGCAGCCACCCGGGACAGGGGGCGCTTACGCAGCCCCAGCATTTT
TRBD2 many TRBJ2-3 14 TRBV11-3 CASGSGTSTDTQYF TGTGCCAGTGGCAGCGGGACTAGCACAGATACGCAGTATTTT
. . TRBJ2-5 12 TRBV9 CARSGNEETQYF TGTGCCAGATCCGGGAACGAGGAGACCCAGTACTTC
. . TRBJ2-7 14 TRBV4-1 CASSQGLGTYEQYF TGCGCCAGCAGCCAAGGACTAGGTACCTACGAGCAGTACTTC
. . TRBJ2-1 14 TRBV6-5 CASSYVRQDNEQFF TGTGCCAGCAGTTACGTCAGACAGGACAATGAGCAGTTCTTC